The subject of this entry is one T cell receptor (beta chain). The sample originates from a study of blood T cell repertoires in COVID-19. Enrollees, roughly 18 to 90 years old, lived in approximately 24 US areas. Deletions cut 3 bases from V and 2 bases from J, with 12 bases between. Germline V gene lookup returns CDR1 DFQATT and CDR2 SNEGSKA (reference sequence). The CDR3 consists of 14 residues. Profiling relied on immunoSEQ multiplex PCR, and the TCRdb table lists in-frame clones only, not all of them. The sample contains about 270,000 clones, around 89% of which appear only once. Sequenced sample: PBMCs or T cells enriched from blood (not recorded which). The clonotype was recovered from a woman aged 25 to 39 with acute COVID-19. The chain joins TRBV20-1 to TRBJ2-3, with D possibly TRBD2 on 5 matching bases. CDR3 sequence (DNA): TGCAGTGCTAGTCTAGCAGCGCTCACAGATACGCAGTATTTT. It codes for CSASLAALTDTQYF.